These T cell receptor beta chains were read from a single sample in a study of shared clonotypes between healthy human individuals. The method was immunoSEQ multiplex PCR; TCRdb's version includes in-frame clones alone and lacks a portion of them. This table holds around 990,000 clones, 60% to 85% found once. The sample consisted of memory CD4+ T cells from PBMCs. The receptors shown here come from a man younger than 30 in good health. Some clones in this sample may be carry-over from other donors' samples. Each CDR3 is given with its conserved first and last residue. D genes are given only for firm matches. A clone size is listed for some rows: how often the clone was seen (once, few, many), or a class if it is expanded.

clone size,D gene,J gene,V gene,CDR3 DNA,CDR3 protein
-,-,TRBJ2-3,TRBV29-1,TGCAGCGTTGAAACCGGGACGGACACGCAGTATTTT,CSVETGTDTQYF
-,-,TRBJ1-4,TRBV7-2,TGTGCCAGCAGCCAACGTCCGAGGGATGAAAAACTGTTTTTT,CASSQRPRDEKLFF
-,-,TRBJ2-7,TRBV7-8,TGTGCCAGCAGCTTAAACGCAGCCACGGCCTACGAGCAGTACTTC,CASSLNAATAYEQYF
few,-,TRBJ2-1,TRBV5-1,TGCGCCAGCAGCTTGGGACCCGAACCTTACAATGAGCAGTTCTTC,CASSLGPEPYNEQFF
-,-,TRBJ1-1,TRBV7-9,TGTGCCAGCAGCCCGTACCTCGGGGGGGTCTTAATGGAAGCTTTCTTT,CASSPYLGGVLMEAFF
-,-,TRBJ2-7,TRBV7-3,TGTGCCAGCAGCCCCGGGACAAATGCAGAGCAGTACTTC,CASSPGTNAEQYF
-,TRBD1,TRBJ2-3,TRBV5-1,TGCGCCAGCAGCTCCGGAGGCAGGGGGCCCACAGATACGCAGTATTTT,CASSSGGRGPTDTQYF
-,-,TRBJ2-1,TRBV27,TGTGCCAGCAGTTCTCGCTCGACTGGTCCATACAATGAGCAGTTCTTC,CASSSRSTGPYNEQFF
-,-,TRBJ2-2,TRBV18,TGTGCCAGCTCACCAGGACAGGGAGGGACCGGGGAGCTGTTTTTT,CASSPGQGGTGELFF
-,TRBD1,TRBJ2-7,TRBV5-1,TGCGCCAGCACTCGGGACAGCATCGTCTACGAGCAGTACTTC,CASTRDSIVYEQYF
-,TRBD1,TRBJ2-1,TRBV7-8,TGTGCCAGCAGCCACGGACAGGGGTCCTACAATGAGCAGTTCTTC,CASSHGQGSYNEQFF
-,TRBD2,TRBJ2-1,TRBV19,TGTGCCAGTAGTAGCGGGGGCTCCTACAATGAGCAGTTCTTC,CASSSGGSYNEQFF
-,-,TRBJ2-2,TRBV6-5,TGTGCCAGCGGACCTCTAGCGACGAACACCGGGGAGCTGTTTTTT,CASGPLATNTGELFF
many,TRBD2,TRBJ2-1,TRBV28,TGTGCCAGCAGAGGGGTAGCGGGAGCAGTTAATGAGCAGTTCTTC,CASRGVAGAVNEQFF
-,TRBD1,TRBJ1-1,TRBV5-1,TGCGCCAGCAGCTTGGTTACAGGGGGCAGGACTGAAGCTTTCTTT,CASSLVTGGRTEAFF
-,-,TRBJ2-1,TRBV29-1,TGCAGCGTTGAGTGGGTTACGGATACCTACAATGAGCAGTTCTTC,CSVEWVTDTYNEQFF
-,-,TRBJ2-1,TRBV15,TGTGCCACCACCCTAAGGGGGGGGCCAGGCTACAATGAGCAGTTCTTC,CATTLRGGPGYNEQFF
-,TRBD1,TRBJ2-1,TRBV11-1,TGTGCCAGCAGTCCAGGGGGATCCTACAATGAGCAGTTCTTC,CASSPGGSYNEQFF
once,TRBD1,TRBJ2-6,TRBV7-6,TGTGCCAGCAGTCCAATTCCCCGGGACAGAATCTCTGGGGCCAACGTCCTGACTTTC,CASSPIPRDRISGANVLTF
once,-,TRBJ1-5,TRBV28,TGTGCCAGCACCGAAGGGGGAAGCAATCAGCCCCAGCATTTT,CASTEGGSNQPQHF
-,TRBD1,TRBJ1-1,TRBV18,TGTGCCAGCTCAGGACAGGGGTCGGGTGAAGCTTTCTTT,CASSGQGSGEAFF
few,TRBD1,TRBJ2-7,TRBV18,TGTGCCAGCTCGCAAATCACAGGGGGCCAGAACTACGAGCAGTACTTC,CASSQITGGQNYEQYF
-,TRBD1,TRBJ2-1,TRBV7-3,TGTGCCAGCAGCTTGACAGGGAACTCCTACAATGAGCAGTTCTTC,CASSLTGNSYNEQFF
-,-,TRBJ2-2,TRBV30,TGTGCCTGGAAACCACTTGGGACCAGCACCGGGGAGCTGTTTTTT,CAWKPLGTSTGELFF
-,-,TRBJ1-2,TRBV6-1,TGTGCCAGCAGTGCTACAGGAGAGAACTATGGCTACACCTTC,CASSATGENYGYTF
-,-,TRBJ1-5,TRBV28,TGTGCCAGCGAGGGGATAGACAATCAGCCCCAGCATTTT,CASEGIDNQPQHF
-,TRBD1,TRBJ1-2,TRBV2,TGTGCCAGCAGTGAGGGGACAGCTATTTATGGCTACACCTTC,CASSEGTAIYGYTF
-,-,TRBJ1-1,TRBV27,TGTGCCAGCAGTTCATTAACAGGTTTGAACACTGAAGCTTTCTTT,CASSSLTGLNTEAFF
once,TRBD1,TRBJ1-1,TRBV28,TGTGCCAGCAGTTTACTGACAGGGGGCCCAAACACTGAAGCTTTCTTT,CASSLLTGGPNTEAFF
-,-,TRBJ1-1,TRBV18,TGTGCCAGCTCACGGACTAGGATATCTGAAGCTTTCTTT,CASSRTRISEAFF
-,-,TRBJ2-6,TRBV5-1,TGCGCCAGCAGATCGGGCTCTGGGGCCAACGTCCTGACTTTC,CASRSGSGANVLTF
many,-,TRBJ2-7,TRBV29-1,TGCAGCGTGGGGGGTGGGGACGAGCAGTACTTC,CSVGGGDEQYF
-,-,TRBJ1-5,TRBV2,TGTGCCAGCAGTGATAGTTTTGTGGGACATCAGCCCCAGCATTTT,CASSDSFVGHQPQHF
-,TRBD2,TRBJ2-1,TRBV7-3,TGTGCCAGCAGCTTAACGATGGGGCTAGCGGGACGACCGGACAATGAGCAGTTCTTC,CASSLTMGLAGRPDNEQFF
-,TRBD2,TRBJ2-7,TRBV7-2,TGTGCCAGCAGCTTCGGACTAGCGGACACCTACGAGCAGTACTTC,CASSFGLADTYEQYF
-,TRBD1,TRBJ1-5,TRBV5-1,TGCGCCAGCAGCTTGGGGGCAGGGGGCGGTTCTCAGCCCCAGCATTTT,CASSLGAGGGSQPQHF
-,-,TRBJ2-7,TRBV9,TGTGCCAGCAGCCTAAACTCCTACGAGCAGTACTTC,CASSLNSYEQYF